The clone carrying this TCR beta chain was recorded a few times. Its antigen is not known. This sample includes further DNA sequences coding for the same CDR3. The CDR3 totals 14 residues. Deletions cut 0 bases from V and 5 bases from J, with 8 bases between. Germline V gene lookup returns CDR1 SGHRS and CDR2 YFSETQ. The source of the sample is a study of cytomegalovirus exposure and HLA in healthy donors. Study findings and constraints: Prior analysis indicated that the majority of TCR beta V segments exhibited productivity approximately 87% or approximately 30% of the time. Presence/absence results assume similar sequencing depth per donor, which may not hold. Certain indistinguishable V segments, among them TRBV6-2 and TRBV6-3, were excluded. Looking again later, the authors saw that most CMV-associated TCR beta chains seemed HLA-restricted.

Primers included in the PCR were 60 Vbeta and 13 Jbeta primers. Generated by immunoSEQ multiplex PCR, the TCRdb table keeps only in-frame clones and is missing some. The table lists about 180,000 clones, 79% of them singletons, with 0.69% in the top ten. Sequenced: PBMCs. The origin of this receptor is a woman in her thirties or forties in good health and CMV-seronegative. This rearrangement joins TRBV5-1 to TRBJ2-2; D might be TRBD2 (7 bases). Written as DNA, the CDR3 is TGCGCCAGCAGCTTGGAGGGGGGGACCGGGGAGCTGTTTTTT. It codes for CASSLEGGTGELFF.